This entry features one T cell receptor (beta chain) sequence. Its antigen remains unknown. The data belong to a study of cytomegalovirus exposure and HLA in healthy donors. This CDR3 has 16 amino acids. The V and J ends lost 4 bases and 4 bases, in that order; junction bases with no gene match: 4. The germline gives CDR1 SEHNR, CDR2 FQNEAQ (reference sequence). Study findings and constraints: Analysis performed later showed TCR beta chains linked to HLA being more clonally expanded than equally common others. Productive status was seen about 87% or about 30% of the time for most TCR beta V segments in an earlier analysis. Compared with the approximately 680-donor mean, an Asian-associated ancestry cluster reportedly had fewer N-insertions, according to a later analysis. It was approximately 170 TCR beta chains that were listed as cytomegalovirus-associated.

Amplification used 60 Vbeta primers and 13 Jbeta primers. Generated by immunoSEQ multiplex PCR, the TCRdb table keeps only in-frame clones and is missing some. The data contain 160,000 or so clones, just under 80% of them singletons. The sample was PBMCs. The chain combines TRBV7-9 with TRBJ2-1; 13 bases are a match to TRBD2. This receptor was obtained from a man aged 25-45 years in good health and CMV-seronegative. CDR3 sequence reads: CASSSGLAGRYNEQFF. CDR3 DNA: TGTGCCAGCAGCTCGGGACTAGCGGGAAGATACAATGAGCAGTTCTTC. The full variable domain, rest sourced from reference TRBV7-9 and TRBJ2-1, is DTGVSQNPRHKITKRGQNVTFRCDPISEHNRLYWYRQTLGQGPEFLTYFQNEAQLEKSRLLSDRFSAERPKGSFSTLEIQRTEQGDSAMYLCASSSGLAGRYNEQFFGPGTRLTVL.